The 22 T cell receptor beta chains listed next were all sequenced from one sample in a study of blood T cell repertoires in COVID-19. Here immunoSEQ multiplex PCR was the method, and the copy in TCRdb shows in-frame clones only, minus some. The table lists roughly 200,000 clones, 85% to 90% of them singletons. The sample comprised PBMCs or T cells enriched from blood (not recorded which). The source of these receptors is a woman between 40 and 50 years old with acute COVID-19.

The chain links TRBV28 to TRBJ2-1, with D possibly being TRBD2 (5 bases). Germline V gene sequence: CDR1 MDHEN, CDR2 SYDVKM. CDR3 length: 16 amino acids. Trimming removed 3 bases from V and 0 bases from J, with 12 bases in between. The CDR3: CASSFMSGASYNEQFF. CDR3 coding DNA: TGTGCCAGCAGTTTTATGAGCGGAGCCTCCTACAATGAGCAGTTCTTC.

This clone was counted once. The rearrangement uses TRBV15 and TRBJ2-3; 7 bases match TRBD2. Germline trimming cut 6 bases from V and 3 bases from J; bases unmatched to any gene: 9. The CDR3 length is 15 residues. The V gene's germline CDR1 is LNHNV and CDR2 YYDKDF (reference sequence). This chain's CDR3 is CATRRRREGTDTQYF. The CDR3 DNA is TGTGCCACCAGGCGCCGAAGGGAGGGGACAGATACGCAGTATTTT.

The rearrangement joins TRBV7-2 to TRBJ2-7; 9 bases map to TRBD1. With V trimmed by 5 bases and J by 3 bases, 8 bases remained unmatched. Germline V lookup: CDR1 SGHTA, CDR2 FQGNSA. The CDR3 totals 15 residues. CDR3 nucleotides: TGTGCCAGCAGCCCCCAATTGACAGGGGGCTACGAGCAGTACTTC. This codes for CASSPQLTGGYEQYF.

This clone was counted between two and nine times. V usage is TRBV19 and J usage is TRBJ2-7; 9 bases match TRBD1. The germline V gene encodes CDR1 LNHDA and CDR2 SQIVND (reference sequence). This CDR3 has 17 amino acids. The V gene end was trimmed by 2 bases and the J gene end by 7 bases; junction bases not matched to a gene: 15. This CDR3 is CASSIKLFGQGPGEQYF. The CDR3 DNA sequence: TGTGCCAGTAGTATAAAACTTTTTGGACAGGGGCCGGGTGAGCAGTACTTC.

Only one count was recorded for this clone. The chain links TRBV5-6 to TRBJ1-6; 7 bases are a match to TRBD1. Germline CDR1 SGHDT, CDR2 YYEEEE. This CDR3 is 16 amino acids long. The J segment lost 7 bases and the V segment lost 3 bases, leaving 10 bases of the junction unmatched. CDR3 protein: CASSWQGELGNSPLHF. The CDR3 nucleotides read TGTGCCAGCAGCTGGCAGGGGGAATTGGGAAATTCACCCCTCCACTTT.

This chain connects TRBV3-1 (or the pseudogene TRBV3-2) to TRBJ2-1; a weak D match, TRBD2 (5 bases). The germline CDR1 and CDR2 sequences are LGHDT and YNNKEL (reference sequence). The CDR3 loop spans 15 amino acids. Trimming left V 3 bases short and J 6 bases short, with 15 bases between. DNA for the CDR3: TGTGCCAGCAGCCAGGGGAGTGTAGTGCGCAATGAGCAGTTCTTC. It encodes CASSQGSVVRNEQFF.

V is TRBV6-1 and J is TRBJ2-7; TRBD1 matches at 10 bases. The germline V gene has CDR1 MNHNS and CDR2 SASEGT. This CDR3 contains 16 residues. V dropped 0 bases and J dropped 3; count of bases not matched to a gene: 5. The CDR3 sequence: CASSEADRDRGYEQYF. The DNA of the CDR3 is TGTGCCAGCAGTGAAGCGGACCGGGACAGGGGCTACGAGCAGTACTTC.

The CDR3: CASSPRTGNGETQYF. The CDR3 DNA sequence: TGTGCCAGCTCACCCCGGACAGGGAATGGAGAGACCCAGTACTTC. The rearrangement joins TRBV18 to TRBJ2-5; 8 positions match TRBD1. CDR3 length equals 15 residues. The junction had 7 bases not matched to a gene; V was cut back by 3 bases and J by 4 bases. The germline V gene has CDR1 KGHSH and CDR2 LQKENI.

The CDR3: CASSFDRGLGTEAFF. The CDR3 region has the DNA TGTGCCAGCAGCTTTGACAGGGGGCTCGGCACTGAAGCTTTCTTT. V usage is TRBV5-4 and J usage is TRBJ1-1, with TRBD1 identical over 10 bases. The CDR3 is 15 residues long. CDR1 is SGHNT and CDR2 is YYREEE in the germline V gene (reference sequence). The V gene end was trimmed by 2 bases and the J gene end by 4 bases; junction bases not matched to a gene: 5.

V and J are TRBV5-6 and TRBJ2-2, with TRBD1 matching 7 bases. V lost 2 bases and J lost 4; bases outside the gene matches: 11. Per the germline V gene, CDR1 is SGHDT and CDR2 is YYEEEE. CDR3 size: 17 residues. The CDR3 sequence: CASSFAPTGAGTGELFF. The CDR3, as DNA: TGTGCCAGCAGCTTTGCTCCCACAGGGGCGGGCACCGGGGAGCTGTTTTTT.

V and J are TRBV30 and TRBJ1-2, with D perhaps matching TRBD1 (5 bases). Germline CDR1 and CDR2: GTSNPN and SVGIG (reference sequence). The CDR3 contains 11 residues. This chain's CDR3 is CAAVQAYGYTF. The CDR3 DNA sequence: TGTGCGGCGGTACAGGCCTATGGCTACACCTTC.

V usage is TRBV18 and J usage is TRBJ1-1; D is ambiguous. V dropped 1 base and J dropped 3 bases, with 12 bases sitting between them. The CDR3 contains 15 residues. CDR1 is KGHSH, CDR2 LQKENI, per germline. The CDR3 is CASSPRAGGHTEAFF. In DNA form, the CDR3 reads TGTGCCAGCTCACCACGCGCGGGAGGTCACACTGAAGCTTTCTTT.

CDR3 coding DNA: TGTGCCAGCAGTTACTCCCGACAGGGCGACTATGGCTACACCTTC. It translates to CASSYSRQGDYGYTF. The chain couples TRBV6-5 to TRBJ1-2, with 7 nucleotides matching TRBD1. CDR1 MNHEY and CDR2 SVGAGI come from the germline V gene. The J segment lost 3 bases and the V segment lost 0 bases, leaving 4 bases of the junction unmatched. The CDR3 has 15 residues.

The chain uses TRBV6-5 and TRBJ1-5; maybe TRBD1 (6 bases). The CDR3 spans 14 residues. The V gene's germline CDR1 is MNHEY and CDR2 SVGAGI. The ends were cut back, 6 bases at V and 3 bases at J, with 12 bases in the middle. CDR3 residues: CASRRPGDNQPQHF. The DNA for the CDR3 is TGTGCCAGCAGACGGCCAGGGGACAATCAGCCCCAGCATTTT.

The chain has TRBV27 and TRBJ1-2; no reliable D call. The CDR3 loop spans 14 amino acids. V was cut by 5 bases and J by 12 bases, with 22 bases left in between. Germline V gives CDR1 MNHEY, CDR2 SMNVEV (reference sequence). The CDR3 loop is CASSQYLSSPLHTF. The CDR3 nucleotides are TGTGCCAGCAGTCAGTATCTCTCCAGTCCCCTCCACACCTTC.

V is TRBV12-3 or TRBV12-4 and J is TRBJ2-3; D unclear. V lost 5 bases and J lost 13, with 16 bases in between. This CDR3 has 12 amino acids. The CDR3 region is CASSPDQVPKYF. The CDR3 DNA follows: TGTGCCAGCAGTCCCGATCAGGTCCCGAAGTATTTT.

The genes are TRBV3-1 (or the pseudogene TRBV3-2) and TRBJ2-5; TRBD2 is a possible D gene (6 bases). V was shortened by 4 bases and J by 13 bases, with 16 bases between the two germline ends. CDR1 and CDR2 from the germline V gene are LGHDT and YNNKEL (reference sequence). The CDR3 covers 12 residues. The DNA of the CDR3 is TGTGCCAGCAGCCTCCAGGGACTGGGGTTGTACTTC. It yields the protein CASSLQGLGLYF.

V usage is TRBV5-1 and J usage is TRBJ2-7, with 11 bases identical to TRBD2. Germline V lookup: CDR1 SGHRS, CDR2 YFSETQ. The CDR3 totals 14 residues. The ends lost 1 base at V and 3 bases at J; junction bases unmatched: 0. CDR3 amino acids: CASSLTSGGYEQYF. The CDR3 DNA reads as TGCGCCAGCAGCTTGACTAGCGGGGGCTACGAGCAGTACTTC.

Remarks on this clone: Other nucleotide sequences in the sample specify the same CDR3. This chain joins TRBV19 and TRBJ2-2, with D maybe TRBD1 (6 bases). The CDR3 sequence is 15 residues long. Germline CDR1 and CDR2: LNHDA and SQIVND (reference sequence). V lost 7 bases and J 1 base, leaving 13 bases between the germline ends. CDR3 loop: CASTLSGENTGELFF. The CDR3 coding sequence is TGTGCCAGTACTCTATCAGGGGAGAACACCGGGGAGCTGTTTTTT. The full variable domain, in which reference TRBV19 and TRBJ2-2 provide the parts outside the CDR3, is DGGITQSPKYLFRKEGQNVTLSCEQNLNHDAMYWYRQDPGQGLRLIYYSQIVNDFQKGDIAEGYSVSREKKESFPLTVTSAQKNPTAFYLCASTLSGENTGELFFGEGSRLTVL.

This clone was recorded only once. The J gene is TRBJ2-5, the V gene TRBV6-5; 11 bases are shared with TRBD2. This CDR3 is 16 amino acids long. CDR1 MNHEY and CDR2 SVGAGI come from the germline V gene. Germline trimming cut 1 base from V and 3 bases from J; bases unmatched to any gene: 4. The CDR3 spells CASSYLAGGRKETQYF. In DNA, the CDR3 is TGTGCCAGCAGTTACTTAGCGGGGGGGCGGAAAGAGACCCAGTACTTC.

The chain combines TRBV6-5 with TRBJ1-6, with D tentatively TRBD1 (5 bases). The CDR3 length is 12 residues. V was clipped by 8 bases and J by 7 bases, with 9 bases between them. Germline lookup yields CDR1 MNHEY and CDR2 SVGAGI. CDR3 residues: CASGRQNSPLHF. For the CDR3, the DNA is TGTGCCAGCGGCCGACAGAATTCACCCCTCCACTTT.

The chain recombines TRBV6-5 with TRBJ2-7, with TRBD2 identical over 9 bases. There are 14 residues in the CDR3. Looked up from germline, CDR1 is MNHEY and CDR2 is SVGAGI. V was clipped by 10 bases and J by 2 bases; unmatched bases: 9. The CDR3 nucleotides read TGTGCCACTACAGGGACTAGCTTTACCTACGAGCAGTACTTC. Protein: CATTGTSFTYEQYF.